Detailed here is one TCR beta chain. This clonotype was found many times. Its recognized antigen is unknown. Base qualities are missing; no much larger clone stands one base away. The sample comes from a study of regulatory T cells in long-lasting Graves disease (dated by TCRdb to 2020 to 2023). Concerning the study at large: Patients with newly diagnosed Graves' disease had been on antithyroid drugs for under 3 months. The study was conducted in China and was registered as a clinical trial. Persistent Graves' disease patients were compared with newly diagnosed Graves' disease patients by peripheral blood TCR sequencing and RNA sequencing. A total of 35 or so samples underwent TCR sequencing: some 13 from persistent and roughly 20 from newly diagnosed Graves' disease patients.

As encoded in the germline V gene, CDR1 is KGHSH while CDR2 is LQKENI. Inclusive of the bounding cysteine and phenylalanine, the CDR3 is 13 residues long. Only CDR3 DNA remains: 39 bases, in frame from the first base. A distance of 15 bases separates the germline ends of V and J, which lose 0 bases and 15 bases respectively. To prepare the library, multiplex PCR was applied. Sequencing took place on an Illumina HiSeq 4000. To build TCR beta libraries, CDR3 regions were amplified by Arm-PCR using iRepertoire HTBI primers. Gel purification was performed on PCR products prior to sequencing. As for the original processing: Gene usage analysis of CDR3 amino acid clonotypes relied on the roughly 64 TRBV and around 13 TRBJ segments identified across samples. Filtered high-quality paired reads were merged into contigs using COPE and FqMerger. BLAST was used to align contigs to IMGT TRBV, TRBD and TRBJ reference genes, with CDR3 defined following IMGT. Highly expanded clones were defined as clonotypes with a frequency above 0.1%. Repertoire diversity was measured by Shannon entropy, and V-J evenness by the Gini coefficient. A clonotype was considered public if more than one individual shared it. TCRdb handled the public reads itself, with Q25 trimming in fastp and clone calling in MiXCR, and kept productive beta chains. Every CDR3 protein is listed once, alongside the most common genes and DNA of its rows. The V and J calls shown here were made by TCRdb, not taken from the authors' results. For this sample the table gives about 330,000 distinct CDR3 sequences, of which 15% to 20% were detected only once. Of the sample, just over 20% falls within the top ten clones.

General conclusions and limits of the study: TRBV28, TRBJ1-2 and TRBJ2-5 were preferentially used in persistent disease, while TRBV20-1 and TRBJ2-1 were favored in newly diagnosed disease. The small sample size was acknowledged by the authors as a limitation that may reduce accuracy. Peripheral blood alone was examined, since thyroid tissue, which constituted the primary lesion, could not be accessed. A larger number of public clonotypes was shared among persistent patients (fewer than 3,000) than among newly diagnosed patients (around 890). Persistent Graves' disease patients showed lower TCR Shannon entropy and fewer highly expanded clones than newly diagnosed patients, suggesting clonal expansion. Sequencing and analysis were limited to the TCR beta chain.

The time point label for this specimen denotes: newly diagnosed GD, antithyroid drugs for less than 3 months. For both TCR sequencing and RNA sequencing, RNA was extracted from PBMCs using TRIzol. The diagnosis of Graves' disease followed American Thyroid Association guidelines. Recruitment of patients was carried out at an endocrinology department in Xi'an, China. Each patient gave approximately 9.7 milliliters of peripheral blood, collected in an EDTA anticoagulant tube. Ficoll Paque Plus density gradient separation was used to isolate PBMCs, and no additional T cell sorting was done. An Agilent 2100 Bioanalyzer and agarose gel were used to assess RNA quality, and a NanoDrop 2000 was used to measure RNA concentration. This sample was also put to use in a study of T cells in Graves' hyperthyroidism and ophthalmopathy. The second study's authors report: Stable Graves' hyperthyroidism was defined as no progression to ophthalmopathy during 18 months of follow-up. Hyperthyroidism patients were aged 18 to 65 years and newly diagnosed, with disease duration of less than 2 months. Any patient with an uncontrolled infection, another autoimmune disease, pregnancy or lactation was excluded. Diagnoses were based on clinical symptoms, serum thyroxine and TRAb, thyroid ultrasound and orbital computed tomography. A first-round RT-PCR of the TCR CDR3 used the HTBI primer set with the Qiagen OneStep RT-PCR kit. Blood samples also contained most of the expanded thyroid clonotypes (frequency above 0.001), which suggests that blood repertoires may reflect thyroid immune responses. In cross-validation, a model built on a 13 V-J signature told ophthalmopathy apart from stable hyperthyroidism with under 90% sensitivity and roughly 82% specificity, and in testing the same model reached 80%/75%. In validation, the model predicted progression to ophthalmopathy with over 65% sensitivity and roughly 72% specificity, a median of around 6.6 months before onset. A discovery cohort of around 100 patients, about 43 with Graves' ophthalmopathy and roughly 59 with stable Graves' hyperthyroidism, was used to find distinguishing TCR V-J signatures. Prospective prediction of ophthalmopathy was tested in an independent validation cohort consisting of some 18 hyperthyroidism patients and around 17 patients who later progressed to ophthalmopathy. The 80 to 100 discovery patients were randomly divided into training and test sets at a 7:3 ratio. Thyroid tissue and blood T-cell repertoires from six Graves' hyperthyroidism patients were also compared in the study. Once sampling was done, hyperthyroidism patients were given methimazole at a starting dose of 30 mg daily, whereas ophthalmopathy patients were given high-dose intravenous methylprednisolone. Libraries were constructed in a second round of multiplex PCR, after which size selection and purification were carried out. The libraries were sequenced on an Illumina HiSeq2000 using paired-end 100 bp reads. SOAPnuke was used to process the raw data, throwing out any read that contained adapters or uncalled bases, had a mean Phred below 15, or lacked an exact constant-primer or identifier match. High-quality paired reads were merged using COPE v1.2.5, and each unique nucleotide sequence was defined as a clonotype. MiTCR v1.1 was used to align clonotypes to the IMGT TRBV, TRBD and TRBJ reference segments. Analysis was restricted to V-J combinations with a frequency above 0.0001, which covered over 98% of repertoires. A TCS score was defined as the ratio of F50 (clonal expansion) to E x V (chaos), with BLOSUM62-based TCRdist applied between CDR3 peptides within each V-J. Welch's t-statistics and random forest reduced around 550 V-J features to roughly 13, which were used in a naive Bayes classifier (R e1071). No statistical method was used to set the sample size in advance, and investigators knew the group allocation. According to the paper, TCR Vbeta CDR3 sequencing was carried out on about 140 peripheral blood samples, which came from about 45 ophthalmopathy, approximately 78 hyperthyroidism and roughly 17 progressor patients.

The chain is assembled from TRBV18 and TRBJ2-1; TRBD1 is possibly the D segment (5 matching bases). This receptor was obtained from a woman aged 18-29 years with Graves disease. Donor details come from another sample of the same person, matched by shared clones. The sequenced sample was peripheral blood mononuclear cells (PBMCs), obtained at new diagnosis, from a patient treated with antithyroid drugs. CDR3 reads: CASSPPRTPGLFF. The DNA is TGTGCCAGCTCACCACCGAGGACCCCAGGGCTGTTCTTC.